Sequencing of this T cell receptor (beta chain) was carried out in a study of blood T cell repertoires in COVID-19. The overall study: Samples of COVID-19 (acute and convalescent) were obtained from the United States, Italy and Spain. Sources were T cells, B-cell-depleted T cells, or PBMCs; the material itself was cDNA or gDNA.

Between the trimmed V and J ends, which lost 2 bases and 5 bases, there was a span of 13 bases. Germline V gene data show CDR1 as SGHDT and CDR2 as YYEEEE. The CDR3 loop spans 14 amino acids. This clone was observed a few times. Per the original methods: Reference gene primer amplification gave nucleated cell count estimates. TCRdb's table, derived via immunoSEQ multiplex PCR, lists solely in-frame clones and lacks some. Clone size and V and J calls were adopted from that table, with D and trimming inferred from the DNA. This sample has about 98,000 clones, with 70% to 90% found just once. The chain joins TRBV5-6 to TRBJ2-5, with D possibly being TRBD1 (6 bases). The TCR was taken from a man in his 60s with acute or convalescent COVID-19. Sequenced input: peripheral blood. CDR3 nucleotides: TGTGCCAGCAGCTTTGCAACAGGGCGGGAGACCCAGTACTTC. This gives the protein CASSFATGRETQYF.